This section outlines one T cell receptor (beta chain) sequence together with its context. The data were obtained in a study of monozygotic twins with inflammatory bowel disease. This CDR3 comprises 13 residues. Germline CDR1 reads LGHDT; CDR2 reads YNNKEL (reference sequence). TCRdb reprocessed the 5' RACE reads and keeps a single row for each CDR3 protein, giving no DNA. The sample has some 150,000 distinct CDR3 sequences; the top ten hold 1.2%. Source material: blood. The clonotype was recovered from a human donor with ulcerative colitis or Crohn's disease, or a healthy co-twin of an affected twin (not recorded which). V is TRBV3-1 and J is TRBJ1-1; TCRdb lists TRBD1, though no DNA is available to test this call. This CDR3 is CASSRGTGTEAFF.